Each of the 20 T cell receptor beta chains below was sequenced from the same sample in a study of OX40 agonist ivuxolimab in advanced cancers. Data came from immunoSEQ multiplex PCR; TCRdb stores just in-frame clones and leaves some out. This table holds 80,000 to 100,000 clones, approximately 95% found once. Sequenced here: CD4+ or CD8+ T cells sorted from blood, sampled in a trial of the OX40 agonist ivuxolimab. These receptors all stem from an adult with an advanced solid tumor such as melanoma, head and neck, liver or kidney cancer.

The gene calls are TRBV19 and TRBJ1-5, with no clear D. CDR1 is LNHDA and CDR2 is SQIVND in the germline V gene (reference sequence). This CDR3 comprises 14 residues. V dropped 0 bases and J dropped 3 bases, with 6 bases sitting between them. CDR3 bases: TGTGCCAGTAGTATAGATTATAACAATCAGCCCCAGCATTTT. This encodes CASSIDYNNQPQHF.

V usage is TRBV28 and J usage is TRBJ2-6, with D hard to call. The CDR3 is made up of 16 amino acids. Between the trimmed V and J ends, which lost 1 base and 0 bases, there was a span of 7 bases. Germline V gene sequence: CDR1 MDHEN, CDR2 SYDVKM. The CDR3 loop is CASSLFEFSGANVLTF. The DNA for the CDR3 is TGTGCCAGCAGTTTATTTGAGTTCTCTGGGGCCAACGTCCTGACTTTC.

This sequence joins TRBV9 and TRBJ2-7; D might be TRBD2 (5 bases). Germline V gene data show CDR1 as SGDLS and CDR2 as YYNGEE. The V end lost 3 bases, the J end lost 1 base, and 11 bases lay between the germline ends. The CDR3 contains 14 residues. The CDR3 coding sequence is TGTGCCAGCAGCGGAGGGCCCCCTTCCTACGAGCAGTACTTC. Its protein product is CASSGGPPSYEQYF.

The rearrangement uses TRBV7-2 and TRBJ2-3; D gene uncertain. Trimming left V 1 base short and J 3 bases short, with 8 bases between. From germline, CDR1 is SGHTA and CDR2 FQGNSA. The CDR3 loop spans 14 amino acids. CDR3 region: CASSLDVGTDTQYF. DNA for the CDR3: TGTGCCAGCAGCTTAGACGTAGGGACAGATACGCAGTATTTT.

The V call is TRBV19, the J call TRBJ2-5, with D perhaps given as TRBD1 or TRBD2 (5 bases each). CDR3 length: 13 amino acids. Germline assignment: CDR1 LNHDA and CDR2 SQIVND (reference sequence). Trimming took off 6 bases at V and 3 bases at J, with 11 bases between the two ends. The CDR3 region has the DNA TGTGCCAGTAGGCCGAGGGGAGAAGAGACCCAGTACTTC. Translating gives CASRPRGEETQYF. The variable domain in full, completed from reference TRBV19 and TRBJ2-5, reads DGGITQSPKYLFRKEGQNVTLSCEQNLNHDAMYWYRQDPGQGLRLIYYSQIVNDFQKGDIAEGYSVSREKKESFPLTVTSAQKNPTAFYLCASRPRGEETQYFGPGTRLLVL.

The genes are TRBV5-4 and TRBJ2-5; TRBD1 matches 7 bases. With 5 bases clipped from V and 3 bases from J, the junction kept 4 bases outside the gene matches. The CDR3 is 13 amino acids. CDR1 is SGHNT, CDR2 YYREEE, per germline (reference sequence). The CDR3 sequence: CASRGTVEETQYF. As DNA, the CDR3 is TGTGCCAGCAGGGGGACAGTTGAAGAGACCCAGTACTTC.

The chain recombines TRBV5-1 with TRBJ2-2; the D is unclear. This CDR3 is 13 amino acids long. Germline V gene sequence: CDR1 SGHRS, CDR2 YFSETQ. Trimming cost V 5 bases and J 6 bases, with 11 bases left between them. The CDR3 sequence: CASRGDWSGELFF. Written as DNA, the CDR3 is TGCGCCAGCAGGGGCGATTGGTCCGGGGAGCTGTTTTTT. The variable domain in full, completed from reference TRBV5-1 and TRBJ2-2, reads KAGVTQTPRYLIKTRGQQVTLSCSPISGHRSVSWYQQTPGQGLQFLFEYFSETQRNKGNFPGRFSGRQFSNSRSEMNVSTLELGDSALYLCASRGDWSGELFFGEGSRLTVL.

CDR3 sequence reads: CASLRDLQNGELFF. As DNA, the CDR3 is TGTGCCAGCCTCCGGGACCTCCAGAACGGGGAGCTGTTTTTT. This chain connects TRBV2 to TRBJ2-2, with D perhaps being TRBD1 or TRBD2 (5 bases each). The CDR3 sequence is 14 residues long. Germline lookup yields CDR1 SNHLY and CDR2 FYNNEI. V was pared by 8 bases and J by 7 bases, with 17 bases between.

This chain links TRBV18 with TRBJ1-1; D unclear. The germline CDR1 and CDR2 sequences are KGHSH and LQKENI. V was trimmed by 8 bases and J by 0 bases, leaving 10 bases between them. The CDR3 contains 13 residues. The CDR3 sequence is CASLGRMNTEAFF. CDR3 DNA: TGTGCCAGCCTAGGACGGATGAACACTGAAGCTTTCTTT.

This chain connects TRBV28 to TRBJ1-5; D might be TRBD1 (5 bases). V shed 6 bases and J shed 0 bases, with 12 bases lying between them. Germline CDR1 MDHEN, CDR2 SYDVKM. This CDR3 is 15 amino acids long. The CDR3 protein is CASSPSDSSNQPQHF. The CDR3 DNA reads TGTGCCAGCAGCCCCTCCGACAGTAGCAATCAGCCCCAGCATTTT.

The rearrangement links TRBV11-2 to TRBJ2-5; D might be TRBD1 (5 bases). The CDR3 consists of 13 residues. With 3 bases removed from V and 1 base from J, the gap between germline ends came to 6 bases. Germline V gives CDR1 SGHAT, CDR2 FQNNGV. CDR3 in DNA: TGTGCCAGCAGCTTCCAGGGCCAAGAGACCCAGTACTTC. It codes for CASSFQGQETQYF.

This CDR3 is CASSPRQGLGNTIYF. The CDR3 nucleotides are TGTGCCAGCAGCCCCCGACAGGGGTTGGGAAACACCATATATTTT. The chain joins TRBV7-2 to TRBJ1-3, with 8 positions matching TRBD1. This CDR3 spans 15 amino acids. Per the germline V gene, CDR1 is SGHTA and CDR2 is FQGNSA. J was trimmed by 4 bases and V by 5 bases; bases with no gene match: 7. The full variable domain, rest sourced from reference TRBV7-2 and TRBJ1-3, is GAGVSQSPSNKVTEKGKDVELRCDPISGHTALYWYRQSLGQGLEFLIYFQGNSAPDKSGLPSDRFSAERTGGSVSTLTIQRTQQEDSAVYLCASSPRQGLGNTIYFGEGSWLTVV.

The CDR3 protein is CASYRDGGNTIYF. The CDR3 nucleotides read TGCGCCAGCTACAGGGACGGCGGAAACACCATATATTTT. The gene calls are TRBV5-1 and TRBJ1-3, with a weak D call TRBD1 (6 bases). Trimming stripped 7 bases from V and 4 bases from J, with 12 bases between. Germline V gives CDR1 SGHRS, CDR2 YFSETQ. There are 13 residues in the CDR3.

The V and J genes are TRBV7-9 and TRBJ1-2, with D possibly TRBD1 on 5 matching bases. Germline CDR1 and CDR2: SEHNR and FQNEAQ (reference sequence). The CDR3 sequence is 14 residues long. Trimming took 5 bases from V and 3 from J, leaving 13 bases between them. The CDR3 reads CASSPGQGYYGYTF. CDR3 DNA sequence: TGTGCCAGCAGCCCTGGGCAGGGCTACTATGGCTACACCTTC.

The genes are TRBV2 and TRBJ1-5; the D is unclear. This CDR3 region has 14 residues. V lost 2 bases to trimming and J lost 2 bases, with 7 bases between them. Germline values: CDR1 SNHLY, CDR2 FYNNEI. The CDR3 nucleotides are TGTGCCAGCAGTGAACGACGGGGCAATCAGCCCCAGCATTTT. It translates to CASSERRGNQPQHF.

Here the CDR3 DNA reads TGTGCCAGCAGTCCCGAGGCCACCGGGGAGCTGTTTTTT. Translated, it gives CASSPEATGELFF. The chain uses TRBV4-2 and TRBJ2-2, with D uncertain. The CDR3 has 13 residues. V gave up 6 bases and J gave up 4 bases, with 9 bases separating them. From germline, CDR1 is LGHNA and CDR2 YNFKEQ.

The CDR3 sequence: CASSGQGGVNTEAFF. The DNA for the CDR3 is TGTGCCAGCAGCGGCCAGGGTGGGGTGAACACTGAAGCTTTCTTT. V gene TRBV5-5 combines with J gene TRBJ1-1; D is possibly TRBD1 (5 bases). Germline values: CDR1 SGHKS, CDR2 YYEKEE (reference sequence). Trimming took off 4 bases at V and 0 bases at J, with 13 bases between the two ends. The CDR3 extends over 15 amino acids.

This chain connects TRBV7-3 to TRBJ2-1; no definite D call. CDR1 SGHTA and CDR2 FQGTGA come from the germline V gene. V lost 1 base, J lost 8 bases, and 27 bases lay in between. The CDR3 totals 19 residues. The CDR3 nucleotides are TGTGCCAGCAGCTTAAACCCCTTCGCCCGAGGAATAGTAGTCCATGAGCAGTTCTTC. It yields the protein CASSLNPFARGIVVHEQFF.

V and J are TRBV18 and TRBJ2-1, with D perhaps TRBD2 (5 bases). The germline CDR1 and CDR2 sequences are KGHSH and LQKENI. V lost 6 bases to trimming and J lost 7 bases, with 10 bases between them. CDR3 length: 12 residues. The CDR3 loop is CASSLRVNEQFF. In DNA form, the CDR3 reads TGTGCCAGCTCTTTGAGGGTAAATGAGCAGTTCTTC. Full variable domain (rest looked up from reference TRBV18 and TRBJ2-1): NAGVMQNPRHLVRRRGQEARLRCSPMKGHSHVYWYRQLPEEGLKFMVYLQKENIIDESGMPKERFSAEFPKEGPSILRIQQVVRGDSAAYFCASSLRVNEQFFGPGTRLTVL.

V gene TRBV6-5 combines with J gene TRBJ1-5, with 8 bases fitting TRBD1. From germline, CDR1 is MNHEY and CDR2 SVGAGI. This CDR3 region has 14 residues. Trimming at V came to 9 bases and at J to 0 bases, leaving 4 bases not matched to a gene. CDR3 residues: CASRQGNSNQPQHF. CDR3 nucleotide sequence: TGTGCCAGTAGACAGGGGAATAGCAATCAGCCCCAGCATTTT.